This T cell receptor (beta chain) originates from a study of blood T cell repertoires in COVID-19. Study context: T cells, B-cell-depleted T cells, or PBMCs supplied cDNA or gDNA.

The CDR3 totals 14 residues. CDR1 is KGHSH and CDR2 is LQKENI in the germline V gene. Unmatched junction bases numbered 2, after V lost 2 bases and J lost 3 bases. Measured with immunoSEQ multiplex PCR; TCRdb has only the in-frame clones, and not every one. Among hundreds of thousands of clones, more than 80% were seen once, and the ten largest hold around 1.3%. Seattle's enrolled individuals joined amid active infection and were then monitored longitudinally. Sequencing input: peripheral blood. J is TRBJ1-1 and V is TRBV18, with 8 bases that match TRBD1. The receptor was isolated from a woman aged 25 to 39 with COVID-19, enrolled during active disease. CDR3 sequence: CASSPETGDTEAFF. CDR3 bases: TGTGCCAGCTCACCAGAGACAGGGGACACTGAAGCTTTCTTT.